This T cell receptor beta chain was sequenced in a study of radiotherapy plus CTLA-4 blockade in lung cancer. Study findings and constraints: Tumor-origin TCR clones grew in blood after radiotherapy plus ipilimumab.

Germline loops: CDR1 GTSNPN, CDR2 SVGIG (reference sequence). The ends were cut back, 0 bases at V and 6 bases at J, with 6 bases in the middle. The CDR3 has 11 residues. Sequencing used immunoSEQ multiplex PCR; TCRdb keeps in-frame clones, though not all of them. The sample contains tens of thousands of clones, around 80% of which appear only once. A word on this clone: Its antigen remains unidentified.

The sample in question was peripheral blood, obtained from a patient treated with radiotherapy plus ipilimumab. The chain combines TRBV30 with TRBJ2-7; weak D call: TRBD1 (5 bases). The receptor comes from a human donor with non-small cell lung cancer who had a partial response to radiotherapy plus ipilimumab. The CDR3 bases are TGTGCCTGGAGTGTAACAGGCGAGCAGTACTTC. Its protein is CAWSVTGEQYF.